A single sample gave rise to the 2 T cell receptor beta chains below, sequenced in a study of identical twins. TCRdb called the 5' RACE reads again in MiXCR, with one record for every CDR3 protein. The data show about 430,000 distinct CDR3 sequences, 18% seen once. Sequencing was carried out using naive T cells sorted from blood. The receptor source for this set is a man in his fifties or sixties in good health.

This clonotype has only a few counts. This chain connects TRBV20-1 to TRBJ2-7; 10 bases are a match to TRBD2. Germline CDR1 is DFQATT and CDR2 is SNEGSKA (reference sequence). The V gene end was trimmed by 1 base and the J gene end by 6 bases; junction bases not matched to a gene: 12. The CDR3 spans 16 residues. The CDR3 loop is CSARGVIRLAGVEQYF. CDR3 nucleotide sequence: TGCAGTGCTAGAGGAGTAATAAGGCTAGCGGGAGTCGAGCAGTACTTC.

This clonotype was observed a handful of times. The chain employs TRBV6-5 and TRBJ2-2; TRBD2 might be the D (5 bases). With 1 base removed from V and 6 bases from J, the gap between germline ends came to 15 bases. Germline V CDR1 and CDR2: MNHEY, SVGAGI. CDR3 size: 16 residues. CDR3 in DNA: TGTGCCAGCAGTTACTTATCGGGATCTCCGGCCGGGGAGCTGTTTTTT. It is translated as CASSYLSGSPAGELFF.